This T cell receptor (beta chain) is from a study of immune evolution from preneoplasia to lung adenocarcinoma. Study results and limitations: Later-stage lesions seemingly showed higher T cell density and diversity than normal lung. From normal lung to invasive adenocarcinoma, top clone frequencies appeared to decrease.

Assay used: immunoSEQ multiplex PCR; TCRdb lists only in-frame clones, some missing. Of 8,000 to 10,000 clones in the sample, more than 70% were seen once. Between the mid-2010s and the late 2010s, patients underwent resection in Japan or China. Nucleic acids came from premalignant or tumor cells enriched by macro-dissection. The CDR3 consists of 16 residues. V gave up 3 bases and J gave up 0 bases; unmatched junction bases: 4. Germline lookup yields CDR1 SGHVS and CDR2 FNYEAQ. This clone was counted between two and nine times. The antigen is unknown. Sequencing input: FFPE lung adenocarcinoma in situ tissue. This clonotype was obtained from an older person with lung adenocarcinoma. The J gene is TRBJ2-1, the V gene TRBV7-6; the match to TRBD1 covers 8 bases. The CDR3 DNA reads TGTGCCAGCAGCTTTCTGACAGGGGACTCCTACAATGAGCAGTTCTTC. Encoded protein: CASSFLTGDSYNEQFF.